The 18 T cell receptor beta chains in this list originate from one sample, sequenced in a study of cytomegalovirus exposure and HLA in healthy donors. The PCR made use of 60 Vbeta and 13 Jbeta primers. The protocol was immunoSEQ multiplex PCR, while the TCRdb copy is restricted to in-frame clones and leaves out a portion. Here the sample spans about 140,000 clones, around 79% being singletons. The sequenced sample was PBMCs. Every receptor here comes from a man between 18 and 29 years old in good health and CMV-seronegative.

The chain recombines TRBV7-2 with TRBJ2-1, with 7 bases aligning to TRBD1. The CDR3 has 16 amino acids. Germline CDR1 reads SGHTA; CDR2 reads FQGNSA. V trimming: 5 bases; J trimming: 0 bases; junction bases outside the gene matches: 7. CDR3 region: CASSQYRGSSYNEQFF. As DNA, the CDR3 is TGTGCCAGCAGCCAATACAGGGGAAGCTCCTACAATGAGCAGTTCTTC. The variable domain in full, completed from reference TRBV7-2 and TRBJ2-1, reads GAGVSQSPSNKVTEKGKDVELRCDPISGHTALYWYRQSLGQGLEFLIYFQGNSAPDKSGLPSDRFSAERTGGSVSTLTIQRTQQEDSAVYLCASSQYRGSSYNEQFFGPGTRLTVL.

In its sample, this clone was seen once. The genes are TRBV5-5 and TRBJ2-3, with D perhaps TRBD1 (6 bases). Germline lookup yields CDR1 SGHKS and CDR2 YYEKEE (reference sequence). The CDR3 runs to 14 residues. Trimming took off 3 bases at V and 6 bases at J, with 14 bases between the two ends. The CDR3 DNA follows: TGTGCCAGCAGCTCTGGACAGTTCTCGGATACGCAGTATTTT. It encodes CASSSGQFSDTQYF.

This clone occurred a few times. The chain employs TRBV10-3 and TRBJ2-7, with TRBD1 matching over 7 bases. The CDR3 extends over 13 amino acids. Germline V lookup: CDR1 ENHRY, CDR2 SYGVKD. V lost 8 bases, J lost 9 bases, and 13 bases stayed unmatched. The CDR3 region is CAIQGTDLRGQYF. The CDR3 DNA is TGTGCCATCCAAGGGACAGACCTACGGGGGCAGTACTTC.

The chain uses TRBV30 and TRBJ1-1; tentatively, D is TRBD1 (5 bases). The CDR3 consists of 15 residues. The V end was cut by 2 bases, the J end by 2 bases, with 15 bases between. The germline CDR1 and CDR2 sequences are GTSNPN and SVGIG (reference sequence). The CDR3 DNA is TGTGCCTGGAGTACCGCCCCGGACATCAACACTGAAGCTTTCTTT. Amino acid sequence: CAWSTAPDINTEAFF.

This clone was counted between two and nine times. The chain has TRBV30 and TRBJ1-1; 7 bases are a match to TRBD1. The length of the CDR3 is 14 residues. Germline assignment: CDR1 GTSNPN and CDR2 SVGIG (reference sequence). The V gene end was trimmed by 5 bases and the J gene end by 0 bases; junction bases not matched to a gene: 6. This chain's CDR3 is CAWEPGQLNTEAFF. CDR3 in DNA: TGTGCCTGGGAACCGGGACAGCTGAACACTGAAGCTTTCTTT.

The V call is TRBV7-9, the J call TRBJ1-2, with D perhaps matching TRBD1 (6 bases). Trimming stripped 5 bases from V and 4 bases from J, with 14 bases between. The germline V gene has CDR1 SEHNR and CDR2 FQNEAQ (reference sequence). The CDR3 totals 14 residues. The CDR3 loop reads CASSTRQDLYGYTF. In DNA form, the CDR3 reads TGTGCCAGCAGCACCCGACAGGACCTCTATGGCTACACCTTC.

CDR3 in DNA: TGTGCCAGCAGGGGACTAGGGACTAGCAATCAGCCCCAGCATTTT. Its translation is CASRGLGTSNQPQHF. The chain carries TRBV6-1 and TRBJ1-5, with a possible D match to TRBD1 (5 bases). The CDR3 is 15 amino acids. Trimming stripped 6 bases from V and 0 bases from J, with 12 bases between. Germline CDR1 is MNHNS and CDR2 is SASEGT.

This sequence joins TRBV11-2 and TRBJ1-1; no definite D call. The germline CDR1 and CDR2 sequences are SGHAT and FQNNGV. The V gene lost 3 bases and the J gene lost 0 bases, with 5 bases spanning the gap. The CDR3 is 13 residues long. CDR3 loop: CASSLGVNTEAFF. The CDR3 region has the DNA TGTGCCAGCAGCTTGGGAGTGAACACTGAAGCTTTCTTT.

J is TRBJ2-7 and V is TRBV5-5, with unresolved D. This CDR3 comprises 13 residues. Trimming removed 2 bases from V and 3 bases from J, with 9 bases in between. In germline, CDR1 is SGHKS, CDR2 YYEKEE (reference sequence). The CDR3 nucleotides read TGTGCCAGCAGCTTAATTATCGGCTACGAGCAGTACTTC. Translating it yields CASSLIIGYEQYF.

The CDR3 loop reads CASSYGSSGYNEQFF. In DNA, the CDR3 is TGTGCCAGCAGTTACGGGAGCAGCGGCTACAATGAGCAGTTCTTC. The chain uses TRBV6-6 and TRBJ2-1, with a possible D match to TRBD2 (5 bases). Deletions cut 2 bases from V and 3 bases from J, with 11 bases between. This CDR3 contains 15 residues. The germline V gene has CDR1 MNHNY and CDR2 SVGAGI (reference sequence).

The rearrangement uses TRBV10-3 and TRBJ1-2; 9 nucleotides align to TRBD1. The trim removed 3 bases at V and 4 bases at J, leaving 21 bases unmatched. From germline, CDR1 is ENHRY and CDR2 SYGVKD. This CDR3 comprises 20 residues. This chain's CDR3 is CAISDSMSTGGNIPSYGYTF. CDR3 in DNA: TGTGCCATCAGTGACTCAATGTCAACAGGGGGCAACATTCCCTCCTATGGCTACACCTTC.

The chain carries TRBV7-9 and TRBJ2-3, with D perhaps matching TRBD1 (6 bases). The CDR3 loop spans 15 amino acids. Germline CDR1 reads SEHNR; CDR2 reads FQNEAQ (reference sequence). Deletions cut 5 bases from V and 5 bases from J, with 17 bases between. The CDR3 spells CASSPPGTTKDTQYF. Written as DNA, the CDR3 is TGTGCCAGCAGCCCTCCCGGGACAACGAAAGATACGCAGTATTTT.

The chain uses TRBV19 and TRBJ2-7; 9 positions match TRBD1. There are 14 residues in the CDR3. V lost 5 bases to trimming and J lost 3 bases; unmatched junction nucleotides: 5. Germline loops: CDR1 LNHDA, CDR2 SQIVND (reference sequence). In DNA, the CDR3 is TGTGCCAGTAGTCCCGGGACAGGGTACTACGAGCAGTACTTC. Amino acids: CASSPGTGYYEQYF.

The V call is TRBV2, the J call TRBJ2-1, with 10 bases that match TRBD2. V lost 6 bases and J lost 8; bases outside the gene matches: 7. There are 14 residues in the CDR3. Germline CDR1 reads SNHLY; CDR2 reads FYNNEI. In DNA form, the CDR3 reads TGTGCCAGCAGGGAACTAGGGACTAGCGATGAGCAGTTCTTC. Its translation is CASRELGTSDEQFF.

The chain is built from TRBV2 and TRBJ2-4, with 7 bases matching TRBD2. V was clipped by 4 bases and J by 14 bases; unmatched bases: 5. Germline lookup yields CDR1 SNHLY and CDR2 FYNNEI. There are 11 residues in the CDR3. This CDR3 reads CASSGDGGEYF. The CDR3 DNA follows: TGTGCCAGCAGTGGGGATGGGGGGGAGTACTTC.

This clone occurred a few times. The rearrangement uses TRBV6-6 and TRBJ2-7, with D possibly being TRBD2 (6 bases). CDR1 and CDR2 from the germline V gene are MNHNY and SVGAGI (reference sequence). V lost 0 bases to trimming and J lost 0 bases, with 12 bases between them. The CDR3 consists of 16 residues. The CDR3 protein is CASSYSGGVSSYEQYF. The CDR3 nucleotides are TGTGCCAGCAGTTACTCCGGCGGGGTGAGCTCCTACGAGCAGTACTTC.

This chain connects TRBV7-3 to TRBJ2-3; 9 bases align to TRBD2. Trimming cost V 1 base and J 3 bases; bases outside gene matches: 2. This CDR3 is 15 amino acids long. In germline, CDR1 is SGHTA, CDR2 FQGTGA. CDR3 DNA sequence: TGTGCCAGCAGCTTAAGGCTAGCGGGGACAGATACGCAGTATTTT. Translating it yields CASSLRLAGTDTQYF.

The genes are TRBV5-1 and TRBJ2-3; 10 positions agree with TRBD1. J was trimmed by 5 bases and V by 2 bases; bases with no gene match: 8. Germline CDR1 reads SGHRS; CDR2 reads YFSETQ. The CDR3 length is 16 residues. The chain's CDR3 is CASSLGTGVRGDTQYF. The CDR3 DNA follows: TGCGCCAGCAGCTTAGGGACAGGGGTTCGGGGAGATACGCAGTATTTT.